This T cell receptor (beta chain) was sequenced for a study of post-analysis software for immune sequencing data. Regarding the study as a whole: Patients with multiple sclerosis recorded significantly lower normalized Chao1 diversity than controls, the study found.

For this clonotype: Its antigen is not known.

Unique molecular identifiers had been added to the TCR beta cDNA libraries. Input amounts of 1 to 10 million T cells were used. These gave around 500,000 cDNA molecules, so each molecule approximated one T cell. TCRdb used MiXCR to reprocess the PCR reads, holding one entry per CDR3 protein. Among 750,000 to 950,000 distinct CDR3 sequences, roughly 50% were seen once, and the ten largest hold over 4%. This TCR came from a girl aged 5-17 years with multiple sclerosis. Sequencing was performed on blood.

The CDR3 region has the DNA TGTGCCAGCAGTTGCTCGGTTTCTGACAGGGGATTGGTCAGCACAGATACGCAGTATTTT. Translation: CASSCSVSDRGLVSTDTQYF. The chain employs TRBV6-5 and TRBJ2-3; 8 bases are shared with TRBD1. V gave up 4 bases and J gave up 0 bases; unmatched junction bases: 18. From germline, CDR1 is MNHEY and CDR2 SVGAGI. The CDR3 consists of 20 residues.